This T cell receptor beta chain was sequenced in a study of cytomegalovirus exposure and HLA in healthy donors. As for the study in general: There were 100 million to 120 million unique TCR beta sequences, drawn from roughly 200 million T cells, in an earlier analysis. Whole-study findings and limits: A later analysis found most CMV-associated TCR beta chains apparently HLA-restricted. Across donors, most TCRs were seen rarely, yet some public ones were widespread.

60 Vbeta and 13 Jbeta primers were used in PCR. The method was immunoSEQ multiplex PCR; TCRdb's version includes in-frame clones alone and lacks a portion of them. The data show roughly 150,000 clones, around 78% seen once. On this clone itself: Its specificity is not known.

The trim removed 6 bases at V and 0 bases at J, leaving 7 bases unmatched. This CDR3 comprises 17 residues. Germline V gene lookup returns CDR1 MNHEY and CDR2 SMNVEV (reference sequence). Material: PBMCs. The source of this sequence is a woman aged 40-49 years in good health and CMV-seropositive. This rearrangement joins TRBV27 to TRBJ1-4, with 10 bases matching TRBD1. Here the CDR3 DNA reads TGTGCCAGCAGCCTACGACAGGGGGCCGCAACTAATGAAAAACTGTTTTTT. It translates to CASSLRQGAATNEKLFF.